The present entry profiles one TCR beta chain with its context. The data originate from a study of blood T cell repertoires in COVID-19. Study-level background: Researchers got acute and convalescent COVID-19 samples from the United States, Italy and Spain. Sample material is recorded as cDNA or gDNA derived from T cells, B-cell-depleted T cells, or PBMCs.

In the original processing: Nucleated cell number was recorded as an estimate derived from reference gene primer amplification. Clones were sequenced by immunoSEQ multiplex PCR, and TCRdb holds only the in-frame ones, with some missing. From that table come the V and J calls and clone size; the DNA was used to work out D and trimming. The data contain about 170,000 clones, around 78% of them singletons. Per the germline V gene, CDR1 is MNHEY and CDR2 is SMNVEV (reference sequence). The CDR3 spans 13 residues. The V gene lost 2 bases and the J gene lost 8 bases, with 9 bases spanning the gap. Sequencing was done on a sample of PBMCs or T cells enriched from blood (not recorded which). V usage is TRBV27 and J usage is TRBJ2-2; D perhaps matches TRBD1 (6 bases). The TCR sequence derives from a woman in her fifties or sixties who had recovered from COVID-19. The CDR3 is CASSLMGAGELFF. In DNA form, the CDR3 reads TGTGCCAGCAGTTTAATGGGGGCTGGGGAGCTGTTTTTT.